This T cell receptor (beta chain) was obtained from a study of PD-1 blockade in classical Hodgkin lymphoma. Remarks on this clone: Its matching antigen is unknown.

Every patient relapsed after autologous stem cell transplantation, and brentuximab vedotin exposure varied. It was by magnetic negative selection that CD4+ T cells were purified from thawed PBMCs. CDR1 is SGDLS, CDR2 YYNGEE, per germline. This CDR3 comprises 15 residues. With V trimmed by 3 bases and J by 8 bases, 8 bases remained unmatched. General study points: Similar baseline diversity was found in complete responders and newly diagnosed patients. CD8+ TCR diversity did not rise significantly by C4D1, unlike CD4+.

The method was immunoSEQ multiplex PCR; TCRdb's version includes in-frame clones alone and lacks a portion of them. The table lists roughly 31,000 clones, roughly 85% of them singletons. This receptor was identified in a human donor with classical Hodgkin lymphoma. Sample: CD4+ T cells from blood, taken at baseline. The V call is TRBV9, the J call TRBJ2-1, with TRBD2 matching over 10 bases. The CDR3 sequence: CASSDASGSHHEQFF. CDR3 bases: TGTGCCAGCAGCGACGCTAGCGGGAGTCATCATGAGCAGTTCTTC. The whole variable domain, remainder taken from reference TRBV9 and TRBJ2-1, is DSGVTQTPKHLITATGQRVTLRCSPRSGDLSVYWYQQSLDQGLQFLIQYYNGEERAKGNILERFSAQQFPDLHSELNLSSLELGDSALYFCASSDASGSHHEQFFGPGTRLTVL.